Listed here is a single TCR beta chain. TCRdb recomputed calls from the RT-PCR reads with MiXCR, one row per CDR3 protein. The sample has approximately 720,000 distinct CDR3 sequences; 12% to 15% are singletons. This clonotype originated in a female donor in good health, serving as a healthy control. Source material: memory CD4+ T cells from blood.

The DNA of the CDR3 is TGTGCCAGTAGTAGGCCGAGGGGGATCGATGGCTACACCTTC. Encoded protein: CASSRPRGIDGYTF. This chain joins TRBV19 and TRBJ1-2, with D maybe TRBD1 (6 bases). CDR1 is LNHDA, CDR2 SQIVND, per germline (reference sequence). V lost 4 bases and J lost 6, with 15 bases in between. This CDR3 is 14 amino acids long.